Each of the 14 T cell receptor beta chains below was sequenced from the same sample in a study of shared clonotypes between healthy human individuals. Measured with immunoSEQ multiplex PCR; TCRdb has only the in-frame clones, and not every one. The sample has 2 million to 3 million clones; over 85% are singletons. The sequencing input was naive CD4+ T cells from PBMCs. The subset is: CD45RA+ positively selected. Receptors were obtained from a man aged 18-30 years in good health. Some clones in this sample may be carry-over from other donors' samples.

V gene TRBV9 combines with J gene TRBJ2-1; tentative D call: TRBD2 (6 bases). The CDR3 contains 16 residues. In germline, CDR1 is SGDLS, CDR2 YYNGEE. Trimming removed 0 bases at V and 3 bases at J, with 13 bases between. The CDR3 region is CASSVGGSGLYNEQFF. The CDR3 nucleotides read TGTGCCAGCAGCGTAGGGGGTAGCGGCCTCTACAATGAGCAGTTCTTC.

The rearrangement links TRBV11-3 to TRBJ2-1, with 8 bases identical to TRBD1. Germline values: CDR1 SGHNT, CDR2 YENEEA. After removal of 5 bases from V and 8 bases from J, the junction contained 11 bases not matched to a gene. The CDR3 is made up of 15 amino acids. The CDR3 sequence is CASSPPGQGVDEQFF. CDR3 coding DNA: TGTGCCAGCAGCCCACCTGGACAGGGAGTGGATGAGCAGTTCTTC. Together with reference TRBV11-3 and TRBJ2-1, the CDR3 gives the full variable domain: EAGVVQSPRYKIIEKKQPVAFWCNPISGHNTLYWYLQNLGQGPELLIRYENEEAVDDSQLPKDRFSAERLKGVDSTLKIQPAELGDSAVYLCASSPPGQGVDEQFFGPGTRLTVL.

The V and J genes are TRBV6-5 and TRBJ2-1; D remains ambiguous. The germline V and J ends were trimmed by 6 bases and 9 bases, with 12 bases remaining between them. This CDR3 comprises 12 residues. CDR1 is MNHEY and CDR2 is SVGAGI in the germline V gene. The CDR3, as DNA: TGTGCCAGCAGCCGATTGTCCGGTGAGCAGTTCTTC. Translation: CASSRLSGEQFF.

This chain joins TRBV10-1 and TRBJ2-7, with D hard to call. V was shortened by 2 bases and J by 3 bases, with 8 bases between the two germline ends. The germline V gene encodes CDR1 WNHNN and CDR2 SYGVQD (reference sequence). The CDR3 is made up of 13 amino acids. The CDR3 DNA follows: TGCGCCAGCAGTGAGGACTGTTACTACGAGCAGTACTTC. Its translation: CASSEDCYYEQYF.

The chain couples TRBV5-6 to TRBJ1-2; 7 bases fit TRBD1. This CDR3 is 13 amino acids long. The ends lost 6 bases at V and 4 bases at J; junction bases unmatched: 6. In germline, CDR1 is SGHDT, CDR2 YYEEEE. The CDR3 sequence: CASTQTGVYGYTF. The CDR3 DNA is TGTGCCAGCACCCAAACAGGGGTCTATGGCTACACCTTC.

The CDR3 here is CASSPRVGVTEAFF. Here the CDR3 DNA reads TGTGCCAGCAGCCCCAGGGTAGGGGTCACTGAAGCTTTCTTT. J is TRBJ1-1 and V is TRBV6-5; D is perhaps TRBD1 (5 bases). V was shortened by 6 bases and J by 4 bases, with 15 bases between the two germline ends. This CDR3 comprises 14 residues. Germline V gene sequence: CDR1 MNHEY, CDR2 SVGAGI.

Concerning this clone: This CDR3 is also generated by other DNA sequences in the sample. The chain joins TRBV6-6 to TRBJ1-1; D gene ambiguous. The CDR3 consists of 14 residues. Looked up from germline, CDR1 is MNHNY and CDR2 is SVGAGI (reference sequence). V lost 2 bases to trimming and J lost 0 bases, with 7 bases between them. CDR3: CASSYGVMNTEAFF. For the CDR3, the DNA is TGTGCCAGCAGTTACGGAGTCATGAACACTGAAGCTTTCTTT.

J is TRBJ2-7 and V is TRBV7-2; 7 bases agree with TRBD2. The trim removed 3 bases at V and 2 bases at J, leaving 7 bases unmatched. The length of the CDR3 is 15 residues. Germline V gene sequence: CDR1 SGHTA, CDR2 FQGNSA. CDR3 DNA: TGTGCCAGCAGCTTCGCCCGACTAGCTACCTACGAGCAGTACTTC. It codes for CASSFARLATYEQYF.

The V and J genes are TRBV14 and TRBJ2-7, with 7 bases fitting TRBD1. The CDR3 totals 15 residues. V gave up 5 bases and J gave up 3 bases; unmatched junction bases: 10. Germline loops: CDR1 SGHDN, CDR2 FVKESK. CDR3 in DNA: TGTGCCAGCAGCTCCGTCGACAGGGATATCTACGAGCAGTACTTC. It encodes CASSSVDRDIYEQYF.

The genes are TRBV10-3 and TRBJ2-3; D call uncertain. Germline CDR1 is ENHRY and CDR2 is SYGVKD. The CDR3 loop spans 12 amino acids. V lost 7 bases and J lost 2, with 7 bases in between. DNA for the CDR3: TGTGCCATCATGGGCCTCACAGATACGCAGTATTTT. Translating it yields CAIMGLTDTQYF.

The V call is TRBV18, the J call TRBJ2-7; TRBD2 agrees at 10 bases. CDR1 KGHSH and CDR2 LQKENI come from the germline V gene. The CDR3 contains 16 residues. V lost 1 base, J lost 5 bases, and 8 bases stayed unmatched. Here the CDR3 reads CASSPQGASGSHEQYF. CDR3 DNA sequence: TGTGCCAGCTCACCACAGGGGGCTAGCGGGAGCCACGAGCAGTACTTC.

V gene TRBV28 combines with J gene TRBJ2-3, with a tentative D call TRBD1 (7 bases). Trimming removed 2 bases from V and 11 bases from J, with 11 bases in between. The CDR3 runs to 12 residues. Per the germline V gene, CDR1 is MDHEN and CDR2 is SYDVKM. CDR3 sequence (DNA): TGTGCCAGCAGTTTAAGTCAGGGGGGGCAGTATTTT. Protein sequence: CASSLSQGGQYF.

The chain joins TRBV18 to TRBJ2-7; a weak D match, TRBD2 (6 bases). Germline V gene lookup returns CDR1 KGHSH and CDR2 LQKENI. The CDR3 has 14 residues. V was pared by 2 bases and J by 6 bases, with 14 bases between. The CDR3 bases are TGTGCCAGCTCACCATCGACTAGTTCCGGCGAGCAGTACTTC. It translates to CASSPSTSSGEQYF. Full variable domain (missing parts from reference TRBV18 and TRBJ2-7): NAGVMQNPRHLVRRRGQEARLRCSPMKGHSHVYWYRQLPEEGLKFMVYLQKENIIDESGMPKERFSAEFPKEGPSILRIQQVVRGDSAAYFCASSPSTSSGEQYFGPGTRLTVT.

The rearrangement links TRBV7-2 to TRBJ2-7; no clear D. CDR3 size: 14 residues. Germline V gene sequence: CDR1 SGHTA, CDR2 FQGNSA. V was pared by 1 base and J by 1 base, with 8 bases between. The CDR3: CASSLERRSYEQYF. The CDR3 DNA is TGTGCCAGCAGCTTAGAAAGGCGGTCCTACGAGCAGTACTTC.